The sequence of this TCR beta chain was determined in a study of blood T cell repertoires in COVID-19. About the study: COVID-19 samples collected from the United States, Italy and Spain covered acute and convalescent phases.

Methods used by the authors: Reference gene primer amplification gave nucleated cell count estimates. The data were produced by immunoSEQ multiplex PCR, yet TCRdb's version contains in-frame clones alone and is incomplete. That table gives V, J and clone size, and the DNA gave D and trimming. The sample carries 200,000 to 250,000 clones, around 85% recorded once. The Seattle patients joined while their infection was active and were tracked longitudinally afterward. Looked up from germline, CDR1 is SEHNR and CDR2 is FQNEAQ (reference sequence). V lost 5 bases and J 4 bases, leaving 14 bases between the germline ends. The CDR3 length is 15 residues.

The specimen sequenced was peripheral blood. This chain uses TRBV7-9 with TRBJ2-2, with TRBD1 as a possible D gene (7 bases). The TCR was taken from a woman in her seventies with COVID-19, enrolled during active disease. CDR3 sequence reads: CASSRGTASTGELFF. The CDR3, as DNA: TGTGCCAGCAGCCGGGGGACAGCAAGCACCGGGGAGCTGTTTTTT. The full variable domain, rest sourced from reference TRBV7-9 and TRBJ2-2, is DTGVSQNPRHKITKRGQNVTFRCDPISEHNRLYWYRQTLGQGPEFLTYFQNEAQLEKSRLLSDRFSAERPKGSFSTLEIQRTEQGDSAMYLCASSRGTASTGELFFGEGSRLTVL.